This T cell receptor (beta chain) was sequenced for a study of blood T cell repertoires in COVID-19. This CDR3 region has 14 residues. The V end was cut by 5 bases, the J end by 0 bases, with 10 bases between. Germline assignment: CDR1 SGHRS and CDR2 YFSETQ. Enrolled through a virtual design, the participants were between roughly 18 and 100 years of age and came from about two dozen US areas. Method: immunoSEQ multiplex PCR; TCRdb's copy keeps in-frame clones and lacks some. Of around 150,000 clones in the sample, approximately 88% are singletons; the top ten hold 10% to 15%. The chain is built from TRBV5-1 and TRBJ2-3; TRBD1 is a possible D gene (7 bases). The clonotype originates from a woman aged 55-69 years who had recovered from COVID-19. The sequenced sample was PBMCs or T cells enriched from blood (not recorded which). CDR3 coding DNA: TGCGCCAGCAGGCGGGACAGCAGCACAGATACGCAGTATTTT. Translated, it gives CASRRDSSTDTQYF.